Included here is one T cell receptor (beta chain) sequence, with context. This specimen comes from a study of CD8 T cells in Susac syndrome. With random hexamers, reverse transcription was performed on about 0.5 to 1 ug of RNA. The authors amplified TCR beta CDR3 across 54 Vbeta and 13 Jbeta using immunoSEQ multiplex PCR. TCRdb re-called the immunoSEQ multiplex PCR reads with MiXCR, one entry per CDR3 protein. The sample holds about 73,000 distinct CDR3 sequences, 85% to 95% seen once. Between the trimmed V and J ends, which lost 4 bases and 0 bases, there was a span of 9 bases. CDR1 is MNHEY and CDR2 is SVGAGI in the germline V gene. There are 14 residues in the CDR3. FACS enriched CD8+ TEMRA cells, while bulk CD8+ and CD4+ were negatively isolated.

The rearrangement links TRBV6-5 to TRBJ1-1; D not resolved. The specimen was CD8+ T cells from PBMCs. The receptor's source is a human donor with multiple sclerosis. CDR3 amino acids: CASSFGPVNTEAFF. The CDR3 region has the DNA TGTGCCAGCAGTTTCGGACCGGTGAACACTGAAGCTTTCTTT.